The rows below give T cell receptor beta chains drawn from one sample of a study of blood T cell repertoires in COVID-19. Clones were sequenced by immunoSEQ multiplex PCR, and TCRdb holds only the in-frame ones, with some missing. The table has a few hundred thousand clones, around 91% seen once. Sequenced: PBMCs or T cells enriched from blood (not recorded which). Receptors originate from a man aged 18-30 years who had recovered from COVID-19. The CDR3 runs from the conserved cysteine through the conserved F or W. D genes are given only for firm matches. A row's size may be missing; if present it is once, few, many or a size class.

cdr3_aa	cdr3_nt	j_call	d_call	clone_size	v_call
CAITQDNSNQPQHF	TGTGCCATCACCCAGGACAATAGCAATCAGCCCCAGCATTTT	TRBJ1-5	.	.	TRBV10-3
CASSLEGQGGYTF	TGCGCCAGCAGCTTGGAGGGCCAGGGCGGCTACACCTTC	TRBJ1-2	.	.	TRBV5-1
CASSHTDTQYF	TGTGCCAGCAGCCACACAGATACGCAGTATTTT	TRBJ2-3	.	.	TRBV28
CASSPAGGSGNTIYF	TGTGCCAGCTCACCGGCGGGTGGCTCTGGAAACACCATATATTTT	TRBJ1-3	.	.	TRBV18
CASSTDRVGGYTF	TGTGCCAGCAGTACCGACAGGGTGGGGGGCTACACCTTC	TRBJ1-2	TRBD1	.	TRBV3-1/TRBV3-2
CASGLNTGDSPLHF	TGTGCTAGTGGTCTCAATACAGGGGATTCACCCCTCCACTTT	TRBJ1-6	TRBD1	.	TRBV12-5
CASKTDRSNTGELFF	TGTGCCAGCAAGACAGACAGGAGCAACACCGGGGAGCTGTTTTTT	TRBJ2-2	.	.	TRBV2
CASSQGQGGGELFF	TGTGCCAGCTCACAAGGACAGGGAGGCGGGGAGCTGTTTTTT	TRBJ2-2	TRBD1	.	TRBV18
CASSQGLAATFSTDTQYF	TGCGCCAGCAGCCAGGGACTAGCGGCGACCTTTAGCACAGATACGCAGTATTTT	TRBJ2-3	TRBD2	once	TRBV5-1
CASSSAGLGQPQHF	TGTGCCAGCAGTTCCGCAGGGCTTGGCCAGCCCCAGCATTTT	TRBJ1-5	.	.	TRBV28
CASSPGQRELRETQYF	TGTGCCAGCTCACCGGGCCAGCGGGAGCTTCGAGAGACCCAGTACTTC	TRBJ2-5	TRBD2	.	TRBV18
CASSRRGGLETQYF	TGTGCCAGCAGCCGGCGGGGGGGCCTAGAGACCCAGTACTTC	TRBJ2-5	TRBD2	.	TRBV3-1/TRBV3-2
CASSVGQGKDQPQHF	TGTGCCAGCAGCGTAGGGCAGGGAAAGGATCAGCCCCAGCATTTT	TRBJ1-5	.	.	TRBV9
CASNSDRHYGYTF	TGTGCCAGTAATAGCGACCGGCACTATGGCTACACCTTC	TRBJ1-2	.	.	TRBV19